Below, one TCR beta chain is given with its context. Its cognate antigen has yet to be identified. Base qualities are not recorded, but no much larger clone differs from it by a single base. Every depressed patient was matched in pairs with a non-depressed control on sex, age, current smoking status and body mass index. European descent was reported for all participants. Controls had no mood disorder either currently or in their lifetime and had a Quick Inventory of Depressive Symptoms-Self Report score of 5 or lower. Major medical conditions, Axis I/II comorbidities, regular medication or illicit drug use, and drinking over 100 g alcohol weekly were applied as exclusion criteria for all participants. From each participant, approximately 30 ml of peripheral blood was collected into EDTA tubes. Using the BD IMag Human CD4 T Lymphocyte Enrichment Set, CD4+ T cells were purified from thawed PBMCs via magnetic negative selection. A purity of 85% to 95% was typically achieved with the CD4+ enrichment method, as confirmed by flow cytometry. A subgroup of about 5 case-control pairs, selected blind to chemokine receptor expression and flow-cytometric repertoire skewing results, was subjected to TCRbeta sequencing. Every blood sample was taken in the morning at 8:00 a.m., after which PBMCs were separated out using Ficoll-Hypaque gradient centrifugation. PBMCs were gradually cooled to -80 degrees C for cryopreservation and then kept in liquid nitrogen until assay.

This record belongs to a study of untreated major depressive disorder (dated by TCRdb to 2016 to 2018). In terms of the full investigation: The study was a cross-sectional case-control comparison of T cell phenotype and TCR repertoire between antidepressant-free major depressive disorder patients and individually matched non-depressed controls. The TCRbeta sequencing followed up on differences in Vbeta 5.1, Vbeta 11 and Vbeta 22 usage that flow cytometry had shown in the whole cohort. General findings and caveats noted by the study authors: TRBV25-01 and TRBV02-01 usage followed the flow-cytometry pattern but did not reach statistical significance in the sequencing data. The top five TRBV05-01 clones in every sequenced subject were all private clones. For the sequencing comparisons, one-tailed planned tests were applied to only three Vbeta families that had been selected in advance. In CD4+ T cells, sequencing confirmed that depressed patients used TRBV05-01 (Vbeta 5.1) more than controls did, with a one-tailed test giving p = 0.040. Strict matching and exclusion criteria produced a comparatively small study sample, limiting generalizability of findings.

The V end loses 5 bases and the J end loses 4 bases, and a stretch of 8 bases separates them. CDR1 and CDR2 (DFQATT, SNEGSKA) derive from the germline V gene (reference sequence). The CDR3 numbers 11 residues from cysteine through phenylalanine. Only the CDR3 DNA stays, 33 bases, in frame from base 1. The Qiagen DNeasy Blood and Tissue Kit was used to extract total genomic DNA from purified CD4+ T cells. Amplification and sequencing of the TCRbeta CDR3 region, as defined according to IMGT, were carried out with immunoSEQ immunosequencing protocols. The study's processing was this. Preprocessing of raw sequence data for PCR and sequencing error correction was performed by the immunoSEQ service. After being loaded into the immunoSEQ Analyzer, the data underwent further analysis with VDJtools v1.0.7. The paired Wilcoxon signed-rank test was used to test differences between patients and controls. Imported from immuneACCESS, the table was reduced by TCRdb to in-frame sequences with V and J called. These copies leave out some clones; in studies compared against another copy, an unresolved V gene accounts for under half, and the cause of the remainder is not known. The V and J calls and clone size were taken over from that table, and D and trimming were inferred from the DNA. The sample yields 15,000 to 20,000 clones; 70% to 90% were counted once. The ten largest clonotypes hold about 0.82% of the sample.

The specimen sequenced was CD4+ T cells from PBMCs. The rearranged segments are TRBV20-1 and TRBJ2-5; a tentative D call is TRBD1 (5 bases match). This receptor was obtained from a woman under 40 in good health. The DNA sequence is as follows: TGCAGTGCTCTTAGGGGAGAGACCCAGTACTTC. It translates as CSALRGETQYF.